This T cell receptor beta chain derives from a study of T cell changes during pregnancy in multiple sclerosis (dated by TCRdb to the late 2010s). In the study overall: Changes in the T cell repertoire over the course of pregnancy were examined in this study in women with multiple sclerosis.

A word on this clone: The target of this receptor is not known. There are no base qualities to consult, and no much larger clone falls within one base.

The protocol used for the library was the immunoSEQ multiplex PCR assay. Sourced from immuneACCESS, this table was stored by TCRdb with only in-frame sequences that have V and J called. A share of the clones is absent; for the studies checked, an unresolved V gene accounts for under half, and the remainder has no known explanation. The sample table holds more than 90,000 clones, of which more than 90% were seen once. The leading ten clones occupy 2.5% to 3.5% of the sample. CDR1 SEHNR and CDR2 FQNEAQ were looked up in the germline V gene (reference sequence). V is pared back by 4 bases and J by 10 bases, with 8 bases lying between the germline termini. From its cysteine to its phenylalanine, the CDR3 spans 11 amino acids. The kept DNA is CDR3 alone, 33 bases in frame from the first base.

The rearranged segments are TRBV7-9 and TRBJ2-1; the D gene is perhaps TRBD1, from 6 matching bases. Specimen: peripheral blood, collected in the second trimester of pregnancy. The receptor was isolated from a female donor with multiple sclerosis, enrolled in a pregnancy study. The nucleotide sequence is given as TGTGCCAGCAGCTGGGGGACAGAGCAGTTCTTC. Translation gives CASSWGTEQFF.